What follows are 30 T cell receptor beta chains derived from one specimen sequenced in a study of blood T cell repertoires in COVID-19. This table comes from immunoSEQ multiplex PCR, and its TCRdb copy is limited to in-frame clones, with some not included. The sample carries approximately 160,000 clones, approximately 87% recorded once. Source material: PBMCs or T cells enriched from blood (not recorded which). The receptors were sampled from a woman aged 45-59 years who had recovered from COVID-19.

The V call is TRBV11-3, the J call TRBJ2-5, with 8 bases matching TRBD2. CDR1 is SGHNT and CDR2 is YENEEA in the germline V gene. V dropped 1 base and J dropped 2; count of bases not matched to a gene: 3. The CDR3 consists of 15 residues. CDR3 bases: TGTGCCAGCAGCTTAGGCGCTAGCGGGCAAGAGACCCAGTACTTC. This codes for CASSLGASGQETQYF.

This chain links TRBV27 with TRBJ2-1; the D gene is possibly TRBD2 (6 bases). There are 12 residues in the CDR3. V was pared by 8 bases and J by 8 bases, with 13 bases between. Germline-derived CDR1 and CDR2 are MNHEY and SMNVEV (reference sequence). Here the CDR3 reads CASRDLGHEQFF. As DNA, the CDR3 is TGTGCCAGCCGGGACTTGGGGCATGAGCAGTTCTTC.

In its sample, this clone was seen a few times. The rearrangement links TRBV11-2 to TRBJ2-1, with 8 bases identical to TRBD2. The germline V gene has CDR1 SGHAT and CDR2 FQNNGV. Germline trimming cut 1 base from V and 8 bases from J; bases unmatched to any gene: 4. This CDR3 has 14 amino acids. CDR3 amino acids: CASSLAGGGYEQFF. CDR3 nucleotides: TGTGCCAGCAGCTTAGCGGGGGGGGGCTATGAGCAGTTCTTC.

V gene TRBV15 combines with J gene TRBJ2-3, with 7 bases identical to TRBD2. This CDR3 region has 16 residues. V was clipped by 2 bases and J by 2 bases; unmatched bases: 7. The germline gives CDR1 LNHNV, CDR2 YYDKDF (reference sequence). The CDR3 is CATSRSAGVVTDTQYF. For the CDR3, the DNA is TGTGCCACCAGCAGATCGGCGGGAGTTGTCACAGATACGCAGTATTTT.

This chain links TRBV5-1 with TRBJ1-1; possible D gene TRBD1, 5 bases. The V and J ends lost 0 bases and 6 bases respectively, with 15 bases between them. The CDR3 is 15 amino acids. The germline CDR1 and CDR2 sequences are SGHRS and YFSETQ. CDR3 in DNA: TGCGCCAGCAGCTTGGATACAGGTTTGGGCGCTGAAGCTTTCTTT. Translating gives CASSLDTGLGAEAFF.

Here the CDR3 DNA reads TGTGCCAGCAGCTTACCCCCCAGGGGGAGCTCCTATAATTCACCCCTCCACTTT. Amino acid sequence: CASSLPPRGSSYNSPLHF. The rearrangement joins TRBV7-9 to TRBJ1-6, with TRBD1 matching 7 bases. This CDR3 comprises 18 residues. Trimming removed 2 bases from V and 0 bases from J; junction bases left unmatched: 7. The V gene's germline CDR1 is SEHNR and CDR2 FQNEAQ (reference sequence). Full variable domain (missing parts from reference TRBV7-9 and TRBJ1-6): DTGVSQNPRHKITKRGQNVTFRCDPISEHNRLYWYRQTLGQGPEFLTYFQNEAQLEKSRLLSDRFSAERPKGSFSTLEIQRTEQGDSAMYLCASSLPPRGSSYNSPLHFGNGTRLTVT.

This chain uses TRBV6-4 with TRBJ2-3, with D possibly TRBD2 on 6 matching bases. Germline V lookup: CDR1 MRHNA, CDR2 SNTAGT. The germline V and J ends were trimmed by 0 bases and 3 bases, with 10 bases remaining between them. The CDR3 runs 15 residues. CDR3 sequence: CASSDSVSGTDTQYF. CDR3 coding DNA: TGTGCCAGCAGTGACTCGGTTAGCGGAACAGATACGCAGTATTTT.

V is TRBV30 and J is TRBJ2-3; 8 bases align to TRBD2. From germline, CDR1 is GTSNPN and CDR2 SVGIG (reference sequence). Losses at the gene ends were 4 bases for V and 5 bases for J; bases not matched to a gene: 8. This CDR3 has 14 amino acids. CDR3 loop: CAWNSREGRDTQYF. For the CDR3, the DNA is TGTGCCTGGAACTCCCGGGAGGGCCGAGATACGCAGTATTTT.

The rearrangement uses TRBV7-8 and TRBJ2-7; 7 bases are shared with TRBD1. This CDR3 is built from 14 residues. J lost 2 bases, V lost 5 bases, and 6 bases had no gene match. Germline-derived CDR1 and CDR2 are SGHVS and FQNEAQ. The CDR3 spells CASSLGGQPYEQYV. The CDR3 region has the DNA TGTGCCAGCAGCCTAGGGGGACAGCCCTACGAGCAGTACGTC.

Only a few counts were recorded for this clone. CDR3 protein: CATSKTRGQASLYEQYV. CDR3 in DNA: TGTGCCACCAGCAAGACTCGGGGACAGGCATCGTTATACGAGCAGTACGTC. The gene calls are TRBV15 and TRBJ2-7; 8 nucleotides match TRBD1. Trimming at V came to 4 bases and at J to 4 bases, leaving 15 bases not matched to a gene. The germline CDR1 and CDR2 sequences are LNHNV and YYDKDF (reference sequence). This CDR3 contains 17 residues.

This chain connects TRBV12-5 to TRBJ1-4; D remains ambiguous. Germline V gene sequence: CDR1 LGHNT, CDR2 FRNRAP. This CDR3 is built from 15 residues. V shed 0 bases and J shed 6 bases, with 11 bases lying between them. CDR3 region: CASGLVSNGDEKLFF. The DNA of the CDR3 is TGTGCTAGTGGTTTGGTCTCCAACGGGGATGAAAAACTGTTTTTT.

The chain joins TRBV7-3 to TRBJ2-2; possibly TRBD1 for D (6 bases). CDR1 is SGHTA and CDR2 is FQGTGA in the germline V gene. This CDR3 region has 15 residues. The ends were cut back, 5 bases at V and 4 bases at J, with 14 bases in the middle. The chain's CDR3 is CASSQLDSPTGELFF. DNA for the CDR3: TGTGCCAGCAGCCAATTGGACAGCCCCACCGGGGAGCTGTTTTTT.

The rearrangement links TRBV5-8 to TRBJ2-5; the match to TRBD1 covers 10 bases. The trim removed 5 bases at V and 5 bases at J, leaving 9 bases unmatched. There are 15 residues in the CDR3. CDR1 is SGHTS and CDR2 is YDEGEE in the germline V gene. The CDR3 DNA is TGTGCCAGCAGAGTCGGACAGGGGGTTGTGGAGACCCAGTACTTC. It specifies CASRVGQGVVETQYF.

The rearrangement links TRBV5-1 to TRBJ2-7; TRBD1 aligns across 11 bases. CDR1 and CDR2 (germline): SGHRS, YFSETQ. The CDR3 extends over 13 amino acids. Trimming at V came to 4 bases and at J to 6 bases, leaving 3 bases not matched to a gene. The CDR3 bases are TGCGCCAGCAGCACAGGGACAGGGGGCGAGCAGTACGTC. Translation gives CASSTGTGGEQYV.

The gene calls are TRBV7-2 and TRBJ2-4; 9 nucleotides align to TRBD1. The germline V gene encodes CDR1 SGHTA and CDR2 FQGNSA. The V and J ends lost 5 bases and 6 bases, in that order; junction bases with no gene match: 14. The CDR3 runs to 17 residues. The DNA of the CDR3 is TGTGCCAGCAGCCCGGCCCGTTCCTCGGGACAGGGAAACATTCAGTACTTC. Its translation is CASSPARSSGQGNIQYF.

This clone was picked up a small number of times. This sequence joins TRBV5-6 and TRBJ1-3; D not resolved. V dropped 2 bases and J dropped 0 bases, with 6 bases sitting between them. The CDR3 is 14 amino acids. Germline values: CDR1 SGHDT, CDR2 YYEEEE. The CDR3 region is CASSFSGSGNTIYF. The CDR3 DNA is TGTGCCAGCAGCTTTTCCGGCTCTGGAAACACCATATATTTT.

The genes are TRBV10-3 and TRBJ1-6; TRBD1 agrees at 7 bases. The J segment lost 8 bases and the V segment lost 3 bases, leaving 4 bases of the junction unmatched. From germline, CDR1 is ENHRY and CDR2 SYGVKD. There are 14 residues in the CDR3. This CDR3 is CAISEAGGYSPLHF. In DNA, the CDR3 is TGTGCCATCAGTGAAGCAGGGGGATATTCACCCCTCCACTTT.

The chain carries TRBV6-5 and TRBJ2-7; tentative D call: TRBD2 (6 bases). Germline CDR1 reads MNHEY; CDR2 reads SVGAGI. The CDR3 is made up of 14 amino acids. V was clipped by 6 bases and J by 5 bases, with 17 bases between them. For the CDR3, the DNA is TGTGCCAGCAGGCCCGGAGGGGTCGGAGACGAGCAGTACGTC. This gives the protein CASRPGGVGDEQYV.

The chain links TRBV3-1 (or the pseudogene TRBV3-2) to TRBJ1-3; 7 nucleotides line up with TRBD1. The CDR3 runs 14 residues. V shed 9 bases, J shed 0 bases, and the junction held 5 bases outside the gene matches. Germline CDR1 LGHDT, CDR2 YNNKEL (reference sequence). DNA of the CDR3: TGTGCCAGTTCAGGGACAGACTCTGGAAACACCATATATTTT. Translated, it gives CASSGTDSGNTIYF.

The rearrangement joins TRBV7-9 to TRBJ1-5; a weak D match, TRBD1 (5 bases). From germline, CDR1 is SEHNR and CDR2 FQNEAQ (reference sequence). The CDR3 is 12 residues long. The germline V and J ends were trimmed by 9 bases and 5 bases, with 11 bases remaining between them. CDR3 sequence reads: CASTWGDQPQHF. The CDR3 DNA sequence: TGTGCCAGTACTTGGGGGGATCAGCCCCAGCATTTT.

This clone was found once. The chain uses TRBV14 and TRBJ2-3, with D uncertain. The V gene's germline CDR1 is SGHDN and CDR2 FVKESK. This CDR3 region has 16 residues. Trimming left V 0 bases short and J 5 bases short, with 15 bases between. The CDR3 sequence: CASSQDLTKAKDTQYF. CDR3 bases: TGTGCCAGCAGCCAAGATCTTACCAAAGCGAAAGATACGCAGTATTTT.

This chain joins TRBV6-5 and TRBJ2-4; 8 nucleotides line up with TRBD1. V shed 3 bases, J shed 4 bases, and the junction held 2 bases outside the gene matches. CDR1 and CDR2 (germline): MNHEY, SVGAGI. The CDR3 sequence is 14 residues long. The CDR3 DNA is TGTGCCAGCAGTTATCAGGGGGCGAAAAACATTCAGTACTTC. Encoded protein: CASSYQGAKNIQYF.

This clone was detected only a few times. The chain is built from TRBV27 and TRBJ2-2; 7 bases line up with TRBD2. The trim removed 5 bases at V and 5 bases at J, leaving 8 bases unmatched. The CDR3 extends over 15 amino acids. The germline V gene has CDR1 MNHEY and CDR2 SMNVEV (reference sequence). In DNA form, the CDR3 reads TGTGCCAGCAGTCCGACTAGCTCGAGGACCGGGGAGCTGTTTTTT. Its protein product is CASSPTSSRTGELFF.

This chain joins TRBV7-2 and TRBJ2-2; D is undetermined. Trimming cost V 6 bases and J 3 bases, with 17 bases left between them. Looked up from germline, CDR1 is SGHTA and CDR2 is FQGNSA. This CDR3 has 16 residues. CDR3 sequence reads: CASRRSNLLYTGELFF. CDR3 coding DNA: TGTGCCAGCAGAAGGAGTAACCTACTCTACACCGGGGAGCTGTTTTTT.

The chain has TRBV7-2 and TRBJ2-7, with D possibly matching TRBD2 (5 bases). The germline V gene has CDR1 SGHTA and CDR2 FQGNSA. V was shortened by 3 bases and J by 4 bases, with 10 bases between the two germline ends. The CDR3 spans 13 residues. The CDR3 nucleotides are TGTGCCAGCAGCTTCGCTAGGACTTACGAGCAGTACGTC. Its protein is CASSFARTYEQYV.

The chain is built from TRBV29-1 and TRBJ1-1, with 7 nucleotides matching TRBD1. V lost 6 bases and J lost 0; bases outside the gene matches: 4. This CDR3 has 13 residues. CDR1 and CDR2 (germline): SQVTM, ANQGSEA. Here the CDR3 reads CSVEDRLNTEAFF. Written as DNA, the CDR3 is TGCAGCGTCGAGGACAGGTTGAACACTGAAGCTTTCTTT.

This CDR3 is CASSSPTVGAQYF. In nucleotides, the CDR3 is TGTGCCAGCAGTTCTCCCACAGTCGGGGCCCAGTACTTC. This rearrangement joins TRBV5-4 to TRBJ2-5, with D perhaps TRBD2 (5 bases). Germline CDR1 SGHNT, CDR2 YYREEE (reference sequence). V lost 5 bases and J 9 bases, leaving 17 bases between the germline ends. CDR3 size: 13 residues.

In its sample, this clone was seen once. The chain uses TRBV28 and TRBJ2-6; TRBD1 agrees at 7 bases. Per germline, CDR1 MDHEN and CDR2 SYDVKM. The CDR3 is 18 residues long. Trimming at V came to 6 bases and at J to 0 bases, leaving 11 bases not matched to a gene. The CDR3 bases are TGTGCCAGCAGCATGACAGGGCTGCCCTTCTCTGGGGCCAACGTCCTGACTTTC. This sequence encodes CASSMTGLPFSGANVLTF.

The J gene is TRBJ1-5, the V gene TRBV7-8; D may be TRBD1 (6 bases). The germline V gene encodes CDR1 SGHVS and CDR2 FQNEAQ. CDR3 length: 14 amino acids. The germline V and J ends were trimmed by 4 bases and 4 bases, with 11 bases remaining between them. This CDR3 reads CASSWTDRNQPQHF. The CDR3 DNA reads TGTGCCAGCAGCTGGACAGACCGGAATCAGCCCCAGCATTTT.

The chain is built from TRBV2 and TRBJ1-4, with TRBD1 matching 9 bases. J gave up 3 bases and V 3 bases, and 2 bases lay outside the gene matches. CDR3 size: 15 residues. Germline values: CDR1 SNHLY, CDR2 FYNNEI. CDR3 residues: CASSDGTGPNEKLFF. The CDR3 region has the DNA TGTGCCAGCAGTGATGGGACAGGGCCTAATGAAAAACTGTTTTTT.